The sequence of this T cell receptor beta chain was determined in a study of blood T cell repertoires in COVID-19. Study overall: Acute and convalescent COVID-19 specimens originated in the United States, Italy and Spain.

Across 20 to 25 US areas, participants ranged in age from roughly 18 to 95 years. Authors' data handling: Reference gene primer amplification yielded estimated nucleated cell counts. Some clones are missing from TCRdb's copy, which holds only in-frame ones; the method was immunoSEQ multiplex PCR. The V and J calls and clone size are taken from that table; D and trimming were inferred from the DNA. The sample holds roughly 400,000 clones; around 90% are singletons and the top ten take approximately 2.1%. Trimming removed 2 bases from V and 6 bases from J, with 13 bases in between. The germline gives CDR1 LGHNT, CDR2 FRNRAP. CDR3 length equals 14 residues.

The sequence was obtained from a woman between 40 and 50 years old with acute COVID-19. The V gene is TRBV12-5, the J gene TRBJ1-2; D perhaps matches TRBD1 (6 bases). The source material was PBMCs or T cells enriched from blood (not recorded which). CDR3 nucleotides: TGTGCTAGTGGTTTGTCGGGGGGGGCGCATGGCTACACCTTC. Amino acids: CASGLSGGAHGYTF. Using reference TRBV12-5 and TRBJ1-2 for the parts outside the CDR3, the full variable domain is DARVTQTPRHKVTEMGQEVTMRCQPILGHNTVFWYRQTMMQGLELLAYFRNRAPLDDSGMPKDRFSAEMPDATLATLKIQPSEPRDSAVYFCASGLSGGAHGYTFGSGTRLTVV.